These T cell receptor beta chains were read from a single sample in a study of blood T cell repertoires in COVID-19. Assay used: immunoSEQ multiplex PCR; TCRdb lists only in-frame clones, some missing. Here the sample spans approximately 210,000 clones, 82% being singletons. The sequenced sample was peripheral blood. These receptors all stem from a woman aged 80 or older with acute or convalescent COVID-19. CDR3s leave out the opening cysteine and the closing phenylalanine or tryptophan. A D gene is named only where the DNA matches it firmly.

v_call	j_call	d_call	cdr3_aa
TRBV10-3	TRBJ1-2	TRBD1	AISGPTGSKGYT
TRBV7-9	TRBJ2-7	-	ASSFEDSSYEQY
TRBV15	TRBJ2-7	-	ATSRGPGLYEQY
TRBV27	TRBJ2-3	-	ASRSGGLQHTDTQY
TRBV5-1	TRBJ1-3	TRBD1	ASSLGGNPGGSGNTIY
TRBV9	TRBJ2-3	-	ASSVGAGADTGTQY
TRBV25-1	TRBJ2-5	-	ASSEYGSGRTETQY
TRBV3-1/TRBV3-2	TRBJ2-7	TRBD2	ASSPLAGTSGGGRYEQY
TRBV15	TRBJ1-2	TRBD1	ATSRGGTGSYGYT
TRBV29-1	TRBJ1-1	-	SAEREMNTEAF
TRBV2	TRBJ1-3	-	ASSDQGPSGNTIY
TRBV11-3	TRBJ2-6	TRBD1	ASSSGQGALGANVLT
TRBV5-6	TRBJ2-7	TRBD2	ASSLVGAGGYEQY
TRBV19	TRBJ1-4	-	ASSMGQTNEKLF
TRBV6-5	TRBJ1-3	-	ASTPPDSSGNTIY
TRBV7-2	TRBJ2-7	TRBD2	ASSPLADQTYEQY
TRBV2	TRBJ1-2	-	ASRGDTYYGYT
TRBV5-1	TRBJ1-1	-	ASSLEGSGEAF
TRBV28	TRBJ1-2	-	ASSLSRVAGYT
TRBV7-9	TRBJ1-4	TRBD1	ASSRGQGGASTNEKLF
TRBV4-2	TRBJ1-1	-	ASSQGSGLKNTEAF
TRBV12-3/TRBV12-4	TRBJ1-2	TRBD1	ASSRGQDYGYT
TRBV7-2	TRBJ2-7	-	ASSLLTGVIYEQY
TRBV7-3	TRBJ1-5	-	ASSPGVGQPQH
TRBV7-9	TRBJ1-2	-	APRTVGGNGYT
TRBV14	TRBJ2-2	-	ASSQNPAGELF
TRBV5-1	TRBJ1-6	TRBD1	ASSINRGGDNSPLH
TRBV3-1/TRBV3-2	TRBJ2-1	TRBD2	ASSLTSGGFSEQF
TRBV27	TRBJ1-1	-	ASSLYQGTMNTEAF
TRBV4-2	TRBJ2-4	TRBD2	ASSQDSGGAAKNIQY
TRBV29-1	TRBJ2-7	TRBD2	SVVLGGKPYEQY
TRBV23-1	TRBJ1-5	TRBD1	ASSQRDSKPIYSNQPQH
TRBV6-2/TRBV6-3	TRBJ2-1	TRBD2	ANSLNGGAFEQF
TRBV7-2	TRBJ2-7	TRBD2	ASSQGLAPTYEQY
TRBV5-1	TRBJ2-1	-	ASSLAAGPYNEQF
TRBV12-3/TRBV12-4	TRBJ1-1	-	ASSSSVNTEAF
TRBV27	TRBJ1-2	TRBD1	ASSLSGTGNYGYT
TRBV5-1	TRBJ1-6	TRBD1	ASSPGQVNSPLH
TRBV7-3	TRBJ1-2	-	ASSPRPGLDYGYT
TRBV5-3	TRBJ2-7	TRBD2	ARSFLGEGEQY
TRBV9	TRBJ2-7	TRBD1	ASSVGAGTGTYEQY
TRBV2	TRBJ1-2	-	ASSGGGARGYT
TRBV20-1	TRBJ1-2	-	SARLPHGYT
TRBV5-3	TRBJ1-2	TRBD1	ARSLGDSPPNYGYT
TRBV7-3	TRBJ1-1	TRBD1	ASSSRTGREAF
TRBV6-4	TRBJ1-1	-	ASRQGLDTEAF